Listed below are T cell receptor beta chains from one sample, sequenced in a study of T cells expressing NK-cell markers. TCRdb re-called the 5' RACE reads and gives one entry per CDR3 protein, without DNA. The listing contains fewer than 400,000 distinct CDR3 sequences. Source material: blood T cells: a sorted CD56 or NKG2C T cell subset, CD4+ or CD8+ T cells, or bulk PBMC T cells (not recorded which). Source of these receptors: a woman in her forties or fifties in good health. The CDR3 runs from the conserved cysteine through the conserved F or W.

j_gene: TRBJ2-7
v_gene: TRBV18
CDR3aa: CASSQDGGLEQYF

j_gene: TRBJ1-1
v_gene: TRBV2
CDR3aa: CASSQGIGEAFF

j_gene: TRBJ1-1
v_gene: TRBV20-1
CDR3aa: CSATHGVYTTEAFF

j_gene: TRBJ2-1
v_gene: TRBV5-6
CDR3aa: CASSDVASGSAHNEQFF

j_gene: TRBJ2-2
v_gene: TRBV7-2
CDR3aa: CASSFLPRTSAGELFF

j_gene: TRBJ2-7
v_gene: TRBV7-9
CDR3aa: CASSQLAGNSYEQYF

j_gene: TRBJ2-2
v_gene: TRBV24-1
CDR3aa: CATGWDTHTGELFF

j_gene: TRBJ2-1
v_gene: TRBV27
CDR3aa: CASSFTSGDEQFF

j_gene: TRBJ2-1
v_gene: TRBV3-1
CDR3aa: CASSQGITSGNEQFF

j_gene: TRBJ2-1
v_gene: TRBV19
CDR3aa: CASSIPGESYNEQFF

j_gene: TRBJ2-7
v_gene: TRBV5-1
CDR3aa: CASSFSGPTYEQYF

j_gene: TRBJ2-3
v_gene: TRBV6-5
CDR3aa: CASSQTSGAFTDTQYF

j_gene: TRBJ1-1
v_gene: TRBV9
CDR3aa: CASSVGGPVAEAFF

j_gene: TRBJ2-1
v_gene: TRBV29-1
CDR3aa: CSVGRDRGYNEQFF

j_gene: TRBJ1-5
v_gene: TRBV7-9
CDR3aa: CASSLGPGRGQPQHF

j_gene: TRBJ1-1
v_gene: TRBV5-1
CDR3aa: CASSSGPGRPTEAFF

j_gene: TRBJ2-1
v_gene: TRBV20-1
CDR3aa: CSAPSRDRLAGYNEQFF

j_gene: TRBJ2-1
v_gene: TRBV10-3
CDR3aa: CAISESGQGNNEQFF

j_gene: TRBJ2-5
v_gene: TRBV25-1
CDR3aa: CASSEWAEVETQYF

j_gene: TRBJ2-7
v_gene: TRBV28
CDR3aa: CASSFPQQGEYEQYF

j_gene: TRBJ2-5
v_gene: TRBV7-9
CDR3aa: CASSLNQIRETQYF

j_gene: TRBJ1-1
v_gene: TRBV7-8
CDR3aa: CASSLGPWKPNTEAFF

j_gene: TRBJ2-7
v_gene: TRBV7-6
CDR3aa: CASSRNRGQANYEQYF

j_gene: TRBJ2-1
v_gene: TRBV5-1
CDR3aa: CASSADRLGGYNEQFF

j_gene: TRBJ2-3
v_gene: TRBV9
CDR3aa: CASSVESGGRDTQYF

j_gene: TRBJ2-7
v_gene: TRBV27
CDR3aa: CASQTGTYEQYF

j_gene: TRBJ2-1
v_gene: TRBV7-9
CDR3aa: CASSLELTSGHPGPEFF